The 24 T cell receptor beta chains below all came from one sample that was sequenced in a study of blood T cell repertoires in COVID-19. Clones were sequenced by immunoSEQ multiplex PCR, and TCRdb holds only the in-frame ones, with some missing. The table has fewer than 200,000 clones, 70% to 90% seen once. Sequencing was carried out using peripheral blood. The receptors were gathered from a man aged 60 to 75 with active or convalescent COVID-19.

CDR3 in amino acids: CASSFRGPGQGTDTQYF. CDR3 bases: TGTGCCAGCAGCTTCCGGGGGCCGGGACAGGGAACAGATACGCAGTATTTT. The rearrangement links TRBV7-3 to TRBJ2-3; 9 positions match TRBD1. The J segment lost 3 bases and the V segment lost 3 bases, leaving 10 bases of the junction unmatched. The germline V gene has CDR1 SGHTA and CDR2 FQGTGA. This CDR3 has 17 amino acids. Together with reference TRBV7-3 and TRBJ2-3, the CDR3 gives the full variable domain: GAGVSQTPSNKVTEKGKYVELRCDPISGHTALYWYRQSLGQGPEFLIYFQGTGAADDSGLPNDRFFAVRPEGSVSTLKIQRTERGDSAVYLCASSFRGPGQGTDTQYFGPGTRLTVL.

The chain employs TRBV7-9 and TRBJ2-1; 8 positions match TRBD1. Germline CDR1 SEHNR, CDR2 FQNEAQ (reference sequence). The V gene end was trimmed by 6 bases and the J gene end by 9 bases; junction bases not matched to a gene: 16. CDR3 length equals 16 residues. CDR3 coding DNA: TGTGCCAGCAGTCCAAACCTACTCGGACAGGGTAGTGAGCAGTTCTTC. Translation gives CASSPNLLGQGSEQFF.

The J gene is TRBJ2-2, the V gene TRBV9, with unresolved D. Germline CDR1 and CDR2: SGDLS and YYNGEE. V dropped 0 bases and J dropped 4 bases, with 13 bases sitting between them. The CDR3 has 16 residues. This chain's CDR3 is CASSVAAVWPTGELFF. In nucleotides, the CDR3 is TGTGCCAGCAGCGTAGCTGCTGTATGGCCCACCGGGGAGCTGTTTTTT.

The chain joins TRBV5-1 to TRBJ2-5; weak D call: TRBD1 (5 bases). V was trimmed by 2 bases and J by 5 bases, leaving 10 bases between them. This CDR3 region has 13 residues. CDR1 and CDR2 from the germline V gene are SGHRS and YFSETQ. The DNA for the CDR3 is TGCGCCAGCAGCTTTGCAGGGCAGGAGACCCAGTACTTC. Translated: CASSFAGQETQYF.

The gene calls are TRBV5-5 and TRBJ2-5; the D is unclear. The CDR3 runs to 15 residues. The V gene's germline CDR1 is SGHKS and CDR2 YYEKEE (reference sequence). Trimming stripped 4 bases from V and 5 bases from J, with 18 bases between. The CDR3 sequence is CASSGARLAGETQYF. In DNA, the CDR3 is TGTGCCAGCAGCGGAGCCCGCCTTGCCGGGGAGACCCAGTACTTC.

The rearrangement joins TRBV7-9 to TRBJ1-6; 7 nucleotides agree with TRBD1. The V gene's germline CDR1 is SEHNR and CDR2 FQNEAQ (reference sequence). V lost 9 bases, J lost 7 bases, and 6 bases stayed unmatched. The CDR3 is 13 amino acids. The CDR3 spells CASAPGGNSPLHF. The CDR3 DNA follows: TGTGCCAGTGCCCCAGGGGGGAATTCACCCCTCCACTTT.

The chain joins TRBV6-5 to TRBJ2-2; possibly TRBD1 for D (7 bases). The CDR3 runs to 15 residues. The germline V gene has CDR1 MNHEY and CDR2 SVGAGI. Between the trimmed V and J ends, which lost 7 bases and 7 bases, there was a span of 19 bases. This CDR3 reads CASTPQGGVNGELFF. The CDR3, as DNA: TGTGCCAGCACTCCGCAGGGGGGCGTTAACGGGGAGCTGTTTTTT.

V usage is TRBV5-1 and J usage is TRBJ1-6; 8 bases fit TRBD1. V dropped 5 bases and J dropped 9; count of bases not matched to a gene: 10. The CDR3 loop spans 15 amino acids. Germline V gene sequence: CDR1 SGHRS, CDR2 YFSETQ. The CDR3 loop reads CASRGDRFLISPLHF. CDR3 nucleotides: TGCGCCAGCAGAGGGGACAGGTTTTTAATTTCACCCCTCCACTTT.

V gene TRBV2 combines with J gene TRBJ1-4; 7 bases map to TRBD1. CDR3 length: 14 residues. Germline V gene lookup returns CDR1 SNHLY and CDR2 FYNNEI. The junction had 7 bases not matched to a gene; V was cut back by 5 bases and J by 7 bases. The CDR3 nucleotides read TGTGCCAGCAGTCTACAGGGGAGGAGTGAAAAACTGTTTTTT. Its translation is CASSLQGRSEKLFF.

The chain is built from TRBV10-1 and TRBJ1-6, with 10 nucleotides matching TRBD1. The CDR3 consists of 13 residues. Trimming removed 7 bases from V and 7 bases from J; junction bases left unmatched: 1. The germline V gene encodes CDR1 WNHNN and CDR2 SYGVQD (reference sequence). The CDR3 loop is CASKGQGNSPLHF. The CDR3 DNA sequence: TGCGCCAGCAAGGGACAGGGGAATTCACCCCTCCACTTT.

This chain joins TRBV3-1 (or the pseudogene TRBV3-2) and TRBJ2-1; 7 bases are a match to TRBD2. The CDR3 length is 15 residues. Germline assignment: CDR1 LGHDT and CDR2 YNNKEL (reference sequence). With V trimmed by 4 bases and J by 3 bases, 6 bases remained unmatched. This CDR3 is CASSLSGPIYNEQFF. The CDR3 bases are TGTGCCAGCAGCCTTAGCGGGCCAATCTACAATGAGCAGTTCTTC.

The rearrangement links TRBV5-4 to TRBJ2-5; 10 nucleotides agree with TRBD2. Trimming removed 0 bases from V and 0 bases from J; junction bases left unmatched: 2. The CDR3 length is 16 residues. CDR1 and CDR2 from the germline V gene are SGHNT and YYREEE (reference sequence). The CDR3 bases are TGTGCCAGCAGCTTGGGGACTAGCGGTAACCAAGAGACCCAGTACTTC. This translates into CASSLGTSGNQETQYF.

The chain employs TRBV6-5 and TRBJ1-4; 10 positions agree with TRBD1. CDR1 is MNHEY and CDR2 is SVGAGI in the germline V gene. The V gene end was trimmed by 1 base and the J gene end by 7 bases; junction bases not matched to a gene: 6. The CDR3 length is 16 residues. CDR3 DNA: TGTGCCAGCAGTTACTTCGGGACAGGGGCTGGTGAAAAACTGTTTTTT. Translated, it gives CASSYFGTGAGEKLFF.

The chain carries TRBV27 and TRBJ2-7, with 7 nucleotides matching TRBD2. The CDR3 has 14 amino acids. J gave up 7 bases and V 7 bases, and 13 bases lay outside the gene matches. The germline V gene has CDR1 MNHEY and CDR2 SMNVEV (reference sequence). DNA for the CDR3: TGTGCCAGCACTAAAGGGAGGGGCGCGGGGGAGCAGTACTTC. Translated: CASTKGRGAGEQYF.

This chain links TRBV6-5 with TRBJ2-3; 8 nucleotides agree with TRBD2. This CDR3 is 12 amino acids long. Germline CDR1 and CDR2: MNHEY and SVGAGI. The CDR3 loop is CAGRGAGDTQYF. CDR3 DNA: TGTGCTGGGCGGGGGGCCGGAGATACGCAGTATTTT.

The rearrangement links TRBV6-5 to TRBJ1-2, with D tentatively TRBD1 (5 bases). V lost 6 bases and J lost 4, with 12 bases in between. The CDR3 is 13 amino acids. Per the germline V gene, CDR1 is MNHEY and CDR2 is SVGAGI. The CDR3 sequence is CASRRQGSYGYTF. DNA of the CDR3: TGTGCCAGCAGAAGGCAGGGCAGCTATGGCTACACCTTC.

This sequence joins TRBV6-6 and TRBJ1-3, with a tentative D call TRBD1 (6 bases). V lost 8 bases to trimming and J lost 4 bases, with 18 bases between them. Per germline, CDR1 MNHNY and CDR2 SVGAGI (reference sequence). The CDR3 covers 15 residues. CDR3 loop: CASRVPQGSGNTIYF. The CDR3, as DNA: TGTGCCAGCCGAGTCCCACAGGGATCCGGAAACACCATATATTTT.

This chain uses TRBV7-6 with TRBJ1-3; D not resolved. CDR3 size: 14 residues. Trimming cost V 1 base and J 0 bases, with 4 bases left between them. CDR1 SGHVS and CDR2 FNYEAQ come from the germline V gene. CDR3 sequence reads: CASSLDSSGNTIYF. DNA of the CDR3: TGTGCCAGCAGCTTAGACAGCTCTGGAAACACCATATATTTT. Filled out from reference TRBV7-6 and TRBJ1-3, the complete variable domain reads GAGVSQSPRYKVTKRGQDVALRCDPISGHVSLYWYRQALGQGPEFLTYFNYEAQQDKSGLPNDRFSAERPEGSISTLTIQRTEQRDSAMYRCASSLDSSGNTIYFGEGSWLTVV.

V usage is TRBV12-3 or TRBV12-4 and J usage is TRBJ1-4; tentatively, D is TRBD1 (5 bases). The CDR3 has 13 residues. Trimming left V 5 bases short and J 6 bases short, with 10 bases between. The CDR3: CASSRTGDEKLFF. In nucleotides, the CDR3 is TGTGCCAGCAGTCGGACGGGGGATGAAAAACTGTTTTTT.

This chain uses TRBV5-1 with TRBJ2-6, with 12 nucleotides matching TRBD1. Germline V gene lookup returns CDR1 SGHRS and CDR2 YFSETQ. The CDR3 covers 18 residues. The V and J ends lost 4 bases and 1 base, in that order; junction bases with no gene match: 6. This chain's CDR3 is CASSEWGQGASGANVLTF. The CDR3 region has the DNA TGCGCCAGCAGCGAATGGGGACAGGGGGCATCTGGGGCCAACGTCCTGACTTTC. The full variable domain, with the rest looked up from reference TRBV5-1 and TRBJ2-6, is KAGVTQTPRYLIKTRGQQVTLSCSPISGHRSVSWYQQTPGQGLQFLFEYFSETQRNKGNFPGRFSGRQFSNSRSEMNVSTLELGDSALYLCASSEWGQGASGANVLTFGAGSRLTVL.

V usage is TRBV6-1 and J usage is TRBJ1-5; D unresolved. Between the trimmed V and J ends, which lost 1 base and 8 bases, there was a span of 9 bases. CDR3 size: 13 residues. Germline loops: CDR1 MNHNS, CDR2 SASEGT. As DNA, the CDR3 is TGTGCCAGCAGTGAAGATTGGGGAGAGCCCCAGCATTTT. It encodes CASSEDWGEPQHF.

This clone is a singleton in its sample. The chain carries TRBV7-6 and TRBJ2-5, with TRBD1 identical over 12 bases. This CDR3 comprises 15 residues. V lost 3 bases, J lost 5 bases, and 4 bases stayed unmatched. The germline V gene encodes CDR1 SGHVS and CDR2 FNYEAQ. CDR3 amino acids: CASSLGQGAFETQYF. The DNA of the CDR3 is TGTGCCAGCAGCTTGGGACAGGGGGCGTTTGAGACCCAGTACTTC.

Here the CDR3 reads CASSQETVYGYTF. The CDR3, as DNA: TGTGCCAGCAGCCAAGAGACAGTCTATGGCTACACCTTC. This rearrangement joins TRBV3-1 (or the pseudogene TRBV3-2) to TRBJ1-2, with D possibly matching TRBD1 (5 bases). The germline V gene has CDR1 LGHDT and CDR2 YNNKEL (reference sequence). V lost 0 bases, J lost 4 bases, and 6 bases lay in between. This CDR3 has 13 residues.

The chain carries TRBV11-2 and TRBJ2-3, with D possibly TRBD1 on 5 matching bases. The CDR3 consists of 15 residues. V lost 4 bases and J lost 1, with 12 bases in between. Germline V gives CDR1 SGHAT, CDR2 FQNNGV. CDR3 loop: CASSSGWGRTDTQYF. The CDR3 nucleotides are TGTGCCAGCAGCTCGGGCTGGGGCCGCACAGATACGCAGTATTTT.